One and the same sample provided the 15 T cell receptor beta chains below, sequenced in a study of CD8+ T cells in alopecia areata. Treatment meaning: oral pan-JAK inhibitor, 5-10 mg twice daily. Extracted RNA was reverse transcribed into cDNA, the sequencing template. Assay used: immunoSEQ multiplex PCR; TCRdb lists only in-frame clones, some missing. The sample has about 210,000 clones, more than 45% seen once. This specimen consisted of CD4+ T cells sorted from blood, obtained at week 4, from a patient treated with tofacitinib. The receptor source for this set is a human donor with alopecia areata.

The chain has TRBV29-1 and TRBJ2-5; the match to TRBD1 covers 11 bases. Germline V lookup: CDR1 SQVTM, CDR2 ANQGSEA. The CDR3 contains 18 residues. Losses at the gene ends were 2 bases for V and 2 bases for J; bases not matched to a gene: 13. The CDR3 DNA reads TGCAGCGTTGAATCGTTTGGGACAGGGGGAGGAATACAAGAGACCCAGTACTTC. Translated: CSVESFGTGGGIQETQYF.

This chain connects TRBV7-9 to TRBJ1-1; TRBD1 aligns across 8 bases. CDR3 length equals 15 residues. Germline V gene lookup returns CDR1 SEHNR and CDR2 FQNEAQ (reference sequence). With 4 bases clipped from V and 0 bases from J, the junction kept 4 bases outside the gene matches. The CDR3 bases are TGTGCCAGCAGCTGGGGACAGGCGGTGAACACTGAAGCTTTCTTT. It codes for CASSWGQAVNTEAFF.

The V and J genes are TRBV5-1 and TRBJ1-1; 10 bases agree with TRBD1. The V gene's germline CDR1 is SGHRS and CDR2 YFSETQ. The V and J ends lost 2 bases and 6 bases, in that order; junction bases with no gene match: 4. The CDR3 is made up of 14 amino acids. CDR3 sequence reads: CASSFGTGAPEAFF. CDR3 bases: TGCGCCAGCAGCTTCGGGACAGGGGCACCTGAAGCTTTCTTT.

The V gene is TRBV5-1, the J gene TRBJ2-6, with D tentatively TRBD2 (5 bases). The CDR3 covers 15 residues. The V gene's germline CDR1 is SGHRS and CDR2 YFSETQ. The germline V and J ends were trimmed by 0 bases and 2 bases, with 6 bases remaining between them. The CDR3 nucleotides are TGCGCCAGCAGCTTGGGAGGGACTGGGGCCAACGTCCTGACTTTC. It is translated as CASSLGGTGANVLTF. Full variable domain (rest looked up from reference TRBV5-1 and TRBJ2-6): KAGVTQTPRYLIKTRGQQVTLSCSPISGHRSVSWYQQTPGQGLQFLFEYFSETQRNKGNFPGRFSGRQFSNSRSEMNVSTLELGDSALYLCASSLGGTGANVLTFGAGSRLTVL.

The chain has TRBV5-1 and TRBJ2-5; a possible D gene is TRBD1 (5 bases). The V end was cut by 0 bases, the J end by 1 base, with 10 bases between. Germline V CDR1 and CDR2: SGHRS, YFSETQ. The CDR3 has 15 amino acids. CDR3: CASSLVWQGQETQYF. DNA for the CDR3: TGCGCCAGCAGCTTGGTCTGGCAGGGCCAAGAGACCCAGTACTTC.

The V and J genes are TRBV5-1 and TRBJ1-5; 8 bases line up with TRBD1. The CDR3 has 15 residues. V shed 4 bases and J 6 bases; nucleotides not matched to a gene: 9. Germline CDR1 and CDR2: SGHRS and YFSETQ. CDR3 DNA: TGCGCCAGCAGCGTAAATGGACAGGGAGGTCAGCCCCAGCATTTT. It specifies CASSVNGQGGQPQHF. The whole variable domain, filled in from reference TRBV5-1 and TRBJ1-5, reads KAGVTQTPRYLIKTRGQQVTLSCSPISGHRSVSWYQQTPGQGLQFLFEYFSETQRNKGNFPGRFSGRQFSNSRSEMNVSTLELGDSALYLCASSVNGQGGQPQHFGDGTRLSIL.

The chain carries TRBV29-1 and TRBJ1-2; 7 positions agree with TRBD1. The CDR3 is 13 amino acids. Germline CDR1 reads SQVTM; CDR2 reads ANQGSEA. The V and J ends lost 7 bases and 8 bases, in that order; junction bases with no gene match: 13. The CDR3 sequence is CSAATGNGGGYTF. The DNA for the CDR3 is TGCAGCGCAGCGACAGGGAATGGAGGAGGCTACACCTTC.

The CDR3 region is CAWSLKANYGYTF. CDR3 in DNA: TGTGCCTGGAGCCTAAAAGCTAACTATGGCTACACCTTC. The chain carries TRBV30 and TRBJ1-2; D unresolved. V shed 3 bases and J shed 0 bases, with 8 bases lying between them. The CDR3 consists of 13 residues. The germline V gene encodes CDR1 GTSNPN and CDR2 SVGIG (reference sequence). The entire variable domain, with the rest obtained from reference TRBV30 and TRBJ1-2, is as follows: SQTIHQWPATLVQPVGSPLSLECTVEGTSNPNLYWYRQAAGRGLQLLFYSVGIGQISSEVPQNLSASRPQDRQFILSSKKLLLSDSGFYLCAWSLKANYGYTFGSGTRLTVV.

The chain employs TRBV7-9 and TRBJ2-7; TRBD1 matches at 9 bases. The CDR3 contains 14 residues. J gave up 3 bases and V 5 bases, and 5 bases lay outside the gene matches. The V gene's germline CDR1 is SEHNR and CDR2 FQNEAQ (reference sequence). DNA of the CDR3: TGTGCCAGCAGCCGGGCGGGACAGGGCTACGAGCAGTACTTC. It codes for CASSRAGQGYEQYF.

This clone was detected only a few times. This CDR3 is CASSLSGQGAYNSPLHF. CDR3 coding DNA: TGCGCCAGCAGCCTTTCAGGACAGGGCGCCTATAATTCACCCCTCCACTTT. The chain couples TRBV5-1 to TRBJ1-6, with 8 bases fitting TRBD1. The J segment lost 2 bases and the V segment lost 4 bases, leaving 8 bases of the junction unmatched. The CDR3 is 17 residues long. The germline V gene encodes CDR1 SGHRS and CDR2 YFSETQ.

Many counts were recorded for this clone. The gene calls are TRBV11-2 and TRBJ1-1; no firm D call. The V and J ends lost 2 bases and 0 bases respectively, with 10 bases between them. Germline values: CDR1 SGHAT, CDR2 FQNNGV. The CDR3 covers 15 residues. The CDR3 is CASSLTPALNTEAFF. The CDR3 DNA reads TGTGCCAGCAGCTTAACGCCGGCTTTGAACACTGAAGCTTTCTTT.

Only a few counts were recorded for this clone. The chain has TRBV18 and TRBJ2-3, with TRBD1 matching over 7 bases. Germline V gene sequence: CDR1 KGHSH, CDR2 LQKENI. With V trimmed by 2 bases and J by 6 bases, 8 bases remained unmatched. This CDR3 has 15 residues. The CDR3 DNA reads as TGTGCCAGCTCACCAAGAGACAGGGAATGGGATACGCAGTATTTT. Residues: CASSPRDREWDTQYF. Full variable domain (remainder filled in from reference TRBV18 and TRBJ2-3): NAGVMQNPRHLVRRRGQEARLRCSPMKGHSHVYWYRQLPEEGLKFMVYLQKENIIDESGMPKERFSAEFPKEGPSILRIQQVVRGDSAAYFCASSPRDREWDTQYFGPGTRLTVL.

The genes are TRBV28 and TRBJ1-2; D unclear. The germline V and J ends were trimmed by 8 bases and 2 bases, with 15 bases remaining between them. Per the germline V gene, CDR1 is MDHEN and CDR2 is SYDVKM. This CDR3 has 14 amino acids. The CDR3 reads CASQIGRINYGYTF. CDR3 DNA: TGTGCCAGCCAAATAGGGAGGATAAACTATGGCTACACCTTC.

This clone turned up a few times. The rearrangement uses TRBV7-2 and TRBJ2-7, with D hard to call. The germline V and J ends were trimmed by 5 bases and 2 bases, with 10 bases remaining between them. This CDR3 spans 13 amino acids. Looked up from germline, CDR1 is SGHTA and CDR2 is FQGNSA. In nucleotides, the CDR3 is TGTGCCAGCAGCAAAGGACCCCCCTACGAGCAGTACTTC. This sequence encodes CASSKGPPYEQYF.

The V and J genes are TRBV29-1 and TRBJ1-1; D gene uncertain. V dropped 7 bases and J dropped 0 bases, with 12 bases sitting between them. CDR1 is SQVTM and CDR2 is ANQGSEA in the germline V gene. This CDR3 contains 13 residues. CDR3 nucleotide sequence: TGCAGCGCCGAGGGCAAGTTGAACACTGAAGCTTTCTTT. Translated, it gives CSAEGKLNTEAFF.